Presented here are 7 T cell receptor beta chains from one specimen sequenced in a study of vaccination effects on CD4 cells after COVID-19. This table comes from immunoSEQ multiplex PCR, and its TCRdb copy is limited to in-frame clones, with some not included. Here the sample spans approximately 21,000 clones, 65% to 80% being singletons. No antigen has been assigned to these receptors. ViraFEST assay sequencing came after antigen-specific CD4+ T cells were expanded with viral peptide pools. With approximately 9 days of culture completed, CD4+ T cells were isolated. None of the vaccinated had previously contracted SARS-CoV-2, and their nucleocapsid antibodies tested negative. Sample: CD4+ T cells from PBMCs cultured with HCoV-NL63 spike peptides, taken before COVID-19 vaccination. Every receptor here comes from a human donor who received a COVID-19 vaccine.

J is TRBJ2-3 and V is TRBV7-9; 8 bases agree with TRBD2. Trimming cost V 0 bases and J 5 bases; bases outside gene matches: 10. Per germline, CDR1 SEHNR and CDR2 FQNEAQ (reference sequence). CDR3 length: 17 amino acids. The CDR3, as DNA: TGTGCCAGCAGCTTAGCAGCTACAGCCAGCGGGGGAGATACGCAGTATTTT. Its translation: CASSLAATASGGDTQYF.

In this sample, this clone is medium-sized. V gene TRBV6-4 combines with J gene TRBJ2-3; 7 bases map to TRBD2. Germline V gene data show CDR1 as MRHNA and CDR2 as SNTAGT. The CDR3 totals 14 residues. V was clipped by 4 bases and J by 4 bases; unmatched bases: 5. Written as DNA, the CDR3 is TGTGCCAGCAGTGCCGGACTAGAGGCAGATACGCAGTATTTT. It yields the protein CASSAGLEADTQYF.

The gene calls are TRBV10-1 and TRBJ1-1, with no clear D. The germline CDR1 and CDR2 sequences are WNHNN and SYGVQD (reference sequence). CDR3 length: 18 amino acids. V shed 6 bases and J shed 4 bases, with 27 bases lying between them. In DNA form, the CDR3 reads TGCGCCAGCAGGGTCGATCAGGTACCAAGATTCCTAACCACTGAAGCTTTCTTT. This codes for CASRVDQVPRFLTTEAFF.

Comments on this clone: In the same sample, other DNA sequences code for this CDR3. The rearrangement joins TRBV18 to TRBJ1-1; D is unresolved. Germline V CDR1 and CDR2: KGHSH, LQKENI. The CDR3 sequence is 13 residues long. V was clipped by 0 bases and J by 0 bases, with 2 bases between them. The CDR3 coding sequence is TGTGCCAGCTCACCACCGGTGAACACTGAAGCTTTCTTT. Residues: CASSPPVNTEAFF.

This clone was seen more than once but under ten times. This CDR3 reads CASTPRMKQYF. CDR3 DNA sequence: TGTGCCAGCACCCCCCGTATGAAGCAGTACTTC. The chain couples TRBV11-2 to TRBJ2-7; unclear D gene. The V end lost 7 bases, the J end lost 8 bases, and 12 bases lay between the germline ends. CDR1 SGHAT and CDR2 FQNNGV come from the germline V gene. The CDR3 has 11 residues.

This sequence joins TRBV21-1 and TRBJ2-1; TRBD2 was called by the table and not checked on the DNA. TRBV21-1 is a pseudogene. The CDR3 has 14 residues. The chain's CDR3 is CASSKNERGYEQFF. CDR3 in DNA: TGTGCCAGCAGCAAAAACGAGCGGGGGTATGAGCAGTTCTTC.

The rearrangement joins TRBV30 to TRBJ1-2; D perhaps matches TRBD1 (6 bases). With 4 bases removed from V and 10 bases from J, the gap between germline ends came to 19 bases. The CDR3 consists of 13 residues. Germline V gene sequence: CDR1 GTSNPN, CDR2 SVGIG (reference sequence). The CDR3 DNA follows: TGTGCCTGGACGCTTGAAACAGGGATTGACTACACCTTC. Translated, it gives CAWTLETGIDYTF.